This TCR beta chain was sequenced in a study of T cell repertoires in cytomegalovirus infection. Germline CDR1 and CDR2: SGHDT and YYEEEE. The CDR3 extends over 15 amino acids. The V and J ends lost 2 bases and 0 bases respectively, with 9 bases between them. This clonotype showed up just a few times. Its antigen is undetermined. TCRdb fed the reads into MiXCR, producing one record per CDR3 protein. The sample lists approximately 990,000 distinct CDR3 sequences; about a third were seen once. The specimen comprised cultured CD8+ T cells from PBMCs, sampled from culture after CMV antigen stimulation. V gene TRBV5-6 combines with J gene TRBJ2-1; TRBD1 or TRBD2 may be the D gene (5 bases each). The clonotype was recovered from a human donor in good health (CMV status not recorded). Some clones in this sample may be carry-over from other donors' samples. CDR3: CASSLEGNSYNEQFF. The CDR3 DNA is TGTGCCAGCAGCTTAGAGGGGAACTCCTACAATGAGCAGTTCTTC. The full variable domain, rest sourced from reference TRBV5-6 and TRBJ2-1, is DAGVTQSPTHLIKTRGQQVTLRCSPKSGHDTVSWYQQALGQGPQFIFQYYEEEERQRGNFPDRFSGHQFPNYSSELNVNALLLGDSALYLCASSLEGNSYNEQFFGPGTRLTVL.